This TCR beta chain emerged from a study of Graves' ophthalmopathy and Graves' hyperthyroidism. V shed 6 bases, J shed 5 bases, and the junction held 5 bases outside the gene matches. Per the germline V gene, CDR1 is SNHLY and CDR2 is FYNNEI. The CDR3 has 15 residues. This clonotype has a handful of counts. TCR beta CDR3 regions were amplified from RNA transcripts. A first-round RT-PCR used HTBI primers, followed by a second-round multiplex PCR. TCRdb re-called the multiplex PCR reads through MiXCR, storing one row per CDR3 protein. This table holds approximately 700,000 distinct CDR3 sequences, around 40% found once.

The specimen sequenced was peripheral blood. The chain combines TRBV2 with TRBJ2-5; 14 bases are a match to TRBD2. The clonotype originates from an adult man with Graves' ophthalmopathy. CDR3 DNA sequence: TGTGCCAGCAGCGGACTAGCGGGAGGAAGGGAGACCCAGTACTTC. It codes for CASSGLAGGRETQYF. The complete variable domain, with remaining parts taken from reference TRBV2 and TRBJ2-5, reads EPEVTQTPSHQVTQMGQEVILRCVPISNHLYFYWYRQILGQKVEFLVSFYNNEISEKSEIFDDQFSVERPDGSNFTLKIRSTKLEDSAMYFCASSGLAGGRETQYFGPGTRLLVL.